One T cell receptor beta chain is described in this entry. Per the authors' pipeline: How many nucleated cells were present was estimated from reference gene primer amplification. Some clones are missing from TCRdb's copy, which holds only in-frame ones; the method was immunoSEQ multiplex PCR. From that table come the V and J calls and clone size; the DNA was used to work out D and trimming. The table lists some 80,000 clones, approximately 90% of them singletons, with about 21% in the top ten. The data stem from a study of blood T cell repertoires in COVID-19. The wider study: COVID-19 samples from acute and convalescent phases originated in the United States, Italy and Spain. PBMCs, B-cell-depleted T cells, or T cells were the source of the cDNA or gDNA that made up the material.

CDR1 is KGHDR and CDR2 is SFDVKD in the germline V gene. With V trimmed by 4 bases and J by 2 bases, 12 bases remained unmatched. The CDR3 spans 18 residues. This TCR was recovered from a human donor in a cohort sampled during active COVID-19. What was sequenced was peripheral blood. The chain combines TRBV24-1 with TRBJ2-3, with TRBD1 identical over 9 bases. CDR3 in DNA: TGTGCCACCAGTGAGCCCGTCGCCGGGACAGGGTTCACAGATACGCAGTATTTT. It specifies CATSEPVAGTGFTDTQYF.